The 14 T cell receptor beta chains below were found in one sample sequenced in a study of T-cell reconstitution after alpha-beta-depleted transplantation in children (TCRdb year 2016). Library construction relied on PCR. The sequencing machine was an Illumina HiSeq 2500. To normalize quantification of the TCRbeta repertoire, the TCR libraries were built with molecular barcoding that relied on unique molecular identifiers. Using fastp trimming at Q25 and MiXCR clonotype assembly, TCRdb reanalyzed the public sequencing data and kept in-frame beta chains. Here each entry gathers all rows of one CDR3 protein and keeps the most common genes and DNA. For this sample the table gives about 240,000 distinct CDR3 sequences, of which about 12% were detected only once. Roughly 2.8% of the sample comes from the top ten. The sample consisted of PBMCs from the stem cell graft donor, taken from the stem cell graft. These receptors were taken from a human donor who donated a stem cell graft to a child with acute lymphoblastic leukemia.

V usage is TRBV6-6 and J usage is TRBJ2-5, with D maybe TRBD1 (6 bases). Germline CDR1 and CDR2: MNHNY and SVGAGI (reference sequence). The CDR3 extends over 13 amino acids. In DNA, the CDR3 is TGTGCGGGATCAGGGGTTCAAAAGGAGACCCAGTACTTC. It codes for CAGSGVQKETQYF.

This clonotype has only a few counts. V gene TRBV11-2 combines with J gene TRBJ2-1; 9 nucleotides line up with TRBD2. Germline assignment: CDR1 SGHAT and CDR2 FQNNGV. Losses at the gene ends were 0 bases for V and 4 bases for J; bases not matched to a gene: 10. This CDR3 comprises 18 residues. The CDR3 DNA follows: TGTGCCAGCAGCTTAGATCTTCGGGGACTAGCAGTATACAATGAGCAGTTCTTC. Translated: CASSLDLRGLAVYNEQFF.

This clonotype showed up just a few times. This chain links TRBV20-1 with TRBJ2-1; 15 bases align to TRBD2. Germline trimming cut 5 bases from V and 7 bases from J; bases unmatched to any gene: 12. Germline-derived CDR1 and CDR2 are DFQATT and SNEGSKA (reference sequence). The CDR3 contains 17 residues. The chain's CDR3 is CSAGRTSGGAFGNEQFF. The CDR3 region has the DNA TGCAGTGCTGGAAGGACTAGCGGGGGGGCCTTTGGAAATGAGCAGTTCTTC.

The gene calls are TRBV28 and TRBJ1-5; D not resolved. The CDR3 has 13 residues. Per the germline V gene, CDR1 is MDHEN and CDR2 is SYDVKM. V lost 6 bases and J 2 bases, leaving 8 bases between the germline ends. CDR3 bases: TGTGCCAGCAGGCACCAGGGCAATCAGCCCCAGCATTTT. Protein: CASRHQGNQPQHF. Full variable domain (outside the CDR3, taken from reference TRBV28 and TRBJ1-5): DVKVTQSSRYLVKRTGEKVFLECVQDMDHENMFWYRQDPGLGLRLIYFSYDVKMKEKGDIPEGYSVSREKKERFSLILESASTNQTSMYLCASRHQGNQPQHFGDGTRLSIL.

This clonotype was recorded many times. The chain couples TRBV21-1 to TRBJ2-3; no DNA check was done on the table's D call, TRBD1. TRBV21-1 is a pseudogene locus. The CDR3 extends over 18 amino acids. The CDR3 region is CASNSLVRGQLSTDTQYF. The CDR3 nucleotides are TGTGCCAGCAACTCATTGGTTCGCGGACAGCTAAGCACAGATACGCAGTATTTT.

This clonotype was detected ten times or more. The CDR3 DNA is TGTGCCATCACCAAAGACACCGATCAGCCCCAGCATTTT. Protein: CAITKDTDQPQHF. The chain recombines TRBV10-3 with TRBJ1-5; D gene ambiguous. This CDR3 region has 13 residues. Looked up from germline, CDR1 is ENHRY and CDR2 is SYGVKD. Trimming took off 7 bases at V and 5 bases at J, with 12 bases between the two ends.

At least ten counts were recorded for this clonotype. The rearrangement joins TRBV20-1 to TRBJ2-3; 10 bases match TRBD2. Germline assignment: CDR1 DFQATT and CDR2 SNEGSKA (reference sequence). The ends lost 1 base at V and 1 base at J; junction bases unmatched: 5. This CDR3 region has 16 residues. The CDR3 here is CSARAGGLAGTDTQYF. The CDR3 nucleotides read TGCAGTGCTAGAGCCGGAGGACTAGCGGGCACAGATACGCAGTATTTT.

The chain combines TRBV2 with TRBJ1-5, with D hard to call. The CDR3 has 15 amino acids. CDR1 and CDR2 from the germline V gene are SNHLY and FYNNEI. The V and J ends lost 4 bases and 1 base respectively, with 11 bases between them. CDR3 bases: TGTGCCAGCAGTGCAAAAGGGCTGAGCAATCAGCCCCAGCATTTT. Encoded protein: CASSAKGLSNQPQHF.

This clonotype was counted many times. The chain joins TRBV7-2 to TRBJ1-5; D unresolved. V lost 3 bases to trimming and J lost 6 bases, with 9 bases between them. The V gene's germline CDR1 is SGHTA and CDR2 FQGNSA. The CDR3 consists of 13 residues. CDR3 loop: CASSFNDVQPQHF. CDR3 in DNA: TGTGCCAGCAGCTTCAACGATGTTCAGCCCCAGCATTTT.

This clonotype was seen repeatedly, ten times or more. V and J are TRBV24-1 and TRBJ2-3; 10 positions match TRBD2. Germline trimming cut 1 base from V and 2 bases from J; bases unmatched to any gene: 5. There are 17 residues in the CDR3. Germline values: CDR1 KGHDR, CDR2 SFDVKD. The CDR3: CATSDFELAGATDTQYF. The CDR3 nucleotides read TGTGCCACCAGTGATTTCGAGCTAGCGGGGGCCACAGATACGCAGTATTTT.

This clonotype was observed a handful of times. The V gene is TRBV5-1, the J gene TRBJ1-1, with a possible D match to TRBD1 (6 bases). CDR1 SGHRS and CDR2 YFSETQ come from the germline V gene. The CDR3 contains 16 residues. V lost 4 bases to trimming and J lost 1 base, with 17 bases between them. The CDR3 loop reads CASSRVTGNRNTEAFF. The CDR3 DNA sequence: TGCGCCAGCAGCCGAGTTACAGGGAATAGGAACACTGAAGCTTTCTTT.

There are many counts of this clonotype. The CDR3 here is CASSSMWGSGNTIYF. As DNA, the CDR3 is TGTGCCAGCAGCTCAATGTGGGGCTCTGGAAACACCATATATTTT. The J gene is TRBJ1-3, the V gene TRBV12-3 or TRBV12-4, with D hard to call. Trimming removed 6 bases from V and 0 bases from J, with 12 bases in between. The CDR3 runs 15 residues.

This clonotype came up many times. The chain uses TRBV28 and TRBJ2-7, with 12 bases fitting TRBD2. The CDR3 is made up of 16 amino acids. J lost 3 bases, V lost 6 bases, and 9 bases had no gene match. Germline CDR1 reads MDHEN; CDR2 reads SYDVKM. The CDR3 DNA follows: TGTGCCAGCAGAAGCCGGACTAGCGGGAAGAGCTACGAGCAGTACTTC. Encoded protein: CASRSRTSGKSYEQYF.

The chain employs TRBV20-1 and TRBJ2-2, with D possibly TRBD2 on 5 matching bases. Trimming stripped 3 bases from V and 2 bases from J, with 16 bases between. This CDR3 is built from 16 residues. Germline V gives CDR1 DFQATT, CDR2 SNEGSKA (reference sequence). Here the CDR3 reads CSARTTKAFNTGELFF. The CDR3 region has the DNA TGCAGTGCTAGGACGACTAAGGCTTTCAACACCGGGGAGCTGTTTTTT.